This is a list of T cell receptor beta chains from one sample in a study of T cells in Graves' hyperthyroidism and ophthalmopathy. TCRdb processed the multiplex PCR reads anew with MiXCR; each CDR3 protein has one entry. Here the sample spans around 600,000 distinct CDR3 sequences, approximately 16% being singletons. The source material was blood. All receptors come from a woman aged 40-49 years with Graves' ophthalmopathy. Both conserved end residues are part of each CDR3.

v_call,cdr3_aa
TRBV20-1,CSGTGGTLTEAFF
TRBV5-6,CASSFTAGQETQYF
TRBV7-2,CAHSGALGGELFF
TRBV19,CASSRGYGEQYF
TRBV11-2,CASSPRDRGETQYF
TRBV12-3/TRBV12-4,CASSHFVGTGELFF
TRBV2,CASTKGGVTDTQYF
TRBV5-8,CASSLGQTSALAADTQYF
TRBV9,CASSVSPLSSYNEQFF
TRBV5-4,CASSPRGKGTDTQYF
TRBV5-8,CASSPYHGGGSEAFF